Shown below are 22 T cell receptor beta chains from a single sample sequenced in a study of radiation and T cells in renal cell carcinoma. The time point is: blood 4 weeks post-SBRT, at nephrectomy. This sample's treatment: 15 Gy SBRT to primary tumor, nephrectomy 4 weeks later. This table comes from immunoSEQ multiplex PCR, and its TCRdb copy is limited to in-frame clones, with some not included. The sample comprises tens of thousands of clones, around three quarters of which are singletons, and about 6.8% rests with the top ten. This specimen consisted of blood, obtained from a patient whose treatment included radiotherapy and nephrectomy. These TCRs come from a man in his 60s with renal cell carcinoma.

This chain connects TRBV5-6 to TRBJ2-3; 11 nucleotides match TRBD1. Germline V gene lookup returns CDR1 SGHDT and CDR2 YYEEEE. The CDR3 is 15 amino acids. The J segment lost 4 bases and the V segment lost 3 bases, leaving 4 bases of the junction unmatched. The CDR3 nucleotides are TGTGCCAGCAGCTGGGACAGGGGGACCCCAGATACGCAGTATTTT. It codes for CASSWDRGTPDTQYF. Drawing the rest from reference TRBV5-6 and TRBJ2-3, the complete variable domain is DAGVTQSPTHLIKTRGQQVTLRCSPKSGHDTVSWYQQALGQGPQFIFQYYEEEERQRGNFPDRFSGHQFPNYSSELNVNALLLGDSALYLCASSWDRGTPDTQYFGPGTRLTVL.

The chain recombines TRBV9 with TRBJ2-5; D possibly uses TRBD1 or TRBD2 (5 bases each). In germline, CDR1 is SGDLS, CDR2 YYNGEE. The CDR3 has 13 amino acids. Trimming removed 0 bases from V and 6 bases from J, with 9 bases in between. In DNA form, the CDR3 reads TGTGCCAGCAGCGTAGACGGGACGCAGACCCAGTACTTC. Translation: CASSVDGTQTQYF.

The sample holds one count of this clone. The chain joins TRBV25-1 to TRBJ2-1, with 8 bases that match TRBD2. The CDR3 consists of 15 residues. Trimming took 4 bases from V and 5 from J; bases not matched to a gene: 7. The germline CDR1 and CDR2 sequences are MGHDK and SYGVNS. CDR3 in amino acids: CASSVGTRNHNEQFF. CDR3 sequence (DNA): TGTGCCAGCAGTGTTGGGACTAGAAATCACAATGAGCAGTTCTTC.

J is TRBJ2-2 and V is TRBV7-2; no reliable D call. CDR1 and CDR2 (germline): SGHTA, FQGNSA. Deletions cut 2 bases from V and 0 bases from J, with 7 bases between. The CDR3 is 15 amino acids. CDR3 in amino acids: CASSLNPSNTGELFF. The DNA for the CDR3 is TGTGCCAGCAGCTTAAACCCGTCGAACACCGGGGAGCTGTTTTTT.

This chain connects TRBV5-6 to TRBJ2-1; TRBD2 matches at 7 bases. This CDR3 spans 16 amino acids. Germline V gives CDR1 SGHDT, CDR2 YYEEEE. Losses at the gene ends were 3 bases for V and 6 bases for J; bases not matched to a gene: 12. The CDR3 spells CASSYLGSGLGNEQFF. CDR3 DNA sequence: TGTGCCAGCAGCTACCTGGGTAGCGGGTTGGGCAATGAGCAGTTCTTC.

The chain has TRBV9 and TRBJ1-1; no firm D call. Trimming pared 0 bases from V and 7 bases from J, leaving 10 bases between. Looked up from germline, CDR1 is SGDLS and CDR2 is YYNGEE. The CDR3 is made up of 13 amino acids. This CDR3 reads CASSVGKDHEAFF. The CDR3 DNA is TGTGCCAGCAGCGTAGGGAAGGACCATGAAGCTTTCTTT.

The chain recombines TRBV7-2 with TRBJ2-1, with 9 bases aligning to TRBD2. From germline, CDR1 is SGHTA and CDR2 FQGNSA. The CDR3 loop spans 17 amino acids. With 4 bases clipped from V and 0 bases from J, the junction kept 7 bases outside the gene matches. The CDR3 loop is CASSSPGLASSYNEQFF. CDR3 DNA: TGTGCCAGCAGCTCCCCCGGACTAGCGAGCTCCTACAATGAGCAGTTCTTC.

The rearrangement links TRBV2 to TRBJ1-3; 7 positions match TRBD1. Trimming removed 6 bases from V and 0 bases from J; junction bases left unmatched: 11. The CDR3 runs to 17 residues. Germline lookup yields CDR1 SNHLY and CDR2 FYNNEI. The CDR3 DNA reads as TGTGCCAGCAGAACCGACAGGGACCCGAGCTCTGGAAACACCATATATTTT. Its protein is CASRTDRDPSSGNTIYF. Looking up the rest from reference TRBV2 and TRBJ1-3 gives the full variable domain: EPEVTQTPSHQVTQMGQEVILRCVPISNHLYFYWYRQILGQKVEFLVSFYNNEISEKSEIFDDQFSVERPDGSNFTLKIRSTKLEDSAMYFCASRTDRDPSSGNTIYFGEGSWLTVV.

A single count supports this clone. The chain links TRBV9 to TRBJ2-5, with 8 bases lining up with TRBD1. The V segment lost 3 bases and the J segment 5 bases; nucleotides outside the gene matches: 9. Germline V gives CDR1 SGDLS, CDR2 YYNGEE. The CDR3 spans 15 residues. CDR3 nucleotide sequence: TGTGCCAGCAGCGCCCGGACAGGGCTAGGGGAGACCCAGTACTTC. Translation: CASSARTGLGETQYF.

The chain couples TRBV7-9 to TRBJ1-4; no reliable D call. The CDR3 length is 14 residues. V was clipped by 5 bases and J by 8 bases, with 15 bases between them. Germline CDR1 and CDR2: SEHNR and FQNEAQ (reference sequence). CDR3 region: CASSPGPAGEKLFF. The CDR3 DNA sequence: TGTGCCAGCAGCCCTGGGCCGGCGGGGGAAAAACTGTTTTTT.

V usage is TRBV5-1 and J usage is TRBJ1-6, with TRBD1 as a possible D gene (6 bases). From germline, CDR1 is SGHRS and CDR2 YFSETQ. This CDR3 region has 16 residues. The ends were cut back, 3 bases at V and 1 base at J, with 11 bases in the middle. The CDR3 nucleotides are TGCGCCAGCAGCTCACGAACAGGGTCCTATAATTCACCCCTCCACTTT. Protein sequence: CASSSRTGSYNSPLHF. Drawing the rest from reference TRBV5-1 and TRBJ1-6, the complete variable domain is KAGVTQTPRYLIKTRGQQVTLSCSPISGHRSVSWYQQTPGQGLQFLFEYFSETQRNKGNFPGRFSGRQFSNSRSEMNVSTLELGDSALYLCASSSRTGSYNSPLHFGNGTRLTVT.

The V gene is TRBV10-3, the J gene TRBJ2-5; possibly TRBD1 for D (6 bases). In germline, CDR1 is ENHRY, CDR2 SYGVKD. CDR3 size: 14 residues. V lost 10 bases and J 7 bases, leaving 22 bases between the germline ends. In DNA, the CDR3 is TGTGCCAGCACCCTAAGGGGGAGCAGGGGGACCCAGTACTTC. Translation gives CASTLRGSRGTQYF.

J is TRBJ2-2 and V is TRBV5-5; D gene ambiguous. CDR3 length equals 13 residues. Trimming shortened V by 1 base and J by 5 bases, and 6 bases separated the two germline ends. Germline V gene data show CDR1 as SGHKS and CDR2 as YYEKEE (reference sequence). CDR3 residues: CASSLTLTGELFF. The CDR3 DNA reads as TGTGCCAGCAGCTTGACTCTAACCGGGGAGCTGTTTTTT.

The V and J genes are TRBV7-9 and TRBJ2-1, with TRBD2 matching 7 bases. V lost 5 bases and J lost 1; bases outside the gene matches: 17. Germline CDR1 is SEHNR and CDR2 is FQNEAQ (reference sequence). This CDR3 has 19 amino acids. CDR3 DNA sequence: TGTGCCAGCAGCCCAATGTACTCCCTAGCGGATGGGTCCTACAATGAGCAGTTCTTC. Amino acid sequence: CASSPMYSLADGSYNEQFF. The full variable domain, completed using reference TRBV7-9 and TRBJ2-1, is DTGVSQNPRHKITKRGQNVTFRCDPISEHNRLYWYRQTLGQGPEFLTYFQNEAQLEKSRLLSDRFSAERPKGSFSTLEIQRTEQGDSAMYLCASSPMYSLADGSYNEQFFGPGTRLTVL.

The genes are TRBV11-3 and TRBJ1-3; D may be TRBD1 (6 bases). The CDR3 is 14 amino acids. V lost 3 bases and J 2 bases, leaving 8 bases between the germline ends. The germline gives CDR1 SGHNT, CDR2 YENEEA. CDR3 sequence: CASSFGTTGNTIYF. The CDR3 DNA sequence: TGTGCCAGCAGCTTTGGGACAACTGGAAACACCATATATTTT.

J is TRBJ2-3 and V is TRBV2, with D tentatively TRBD2 (7 bases). The CDR3 contains 13 residues. In germline, CDR1 is SNHLY, CDR2 FYNNEI. V lost 6 bases to trimming and J lost 6 bases, with 13 bases between them. CDR3 coding DNA: TGTGCCAGCAGGAGGGGAGGGGGGGATACGCAGTATTTT. Translation: CASRRGGGDTQYF.

This clone appeared once. This chain connects TRBV4-3 to TRBJ2-3, with 9 nucleotides matching TRBD2. The CDR3 totals 17 residues. V dropped 0 bases and J dropped 4; count of bases not matched to a gene: 8. The germline V gene encodes CDR1 LGHNA and CDR2 YSLEER. The CDR3 DNA reads as TGCGCCAGCAGCCAAGATCCTGGCGGGGGGGCAGCAGATACGCAGTATTTT. Amino acids: CASSQDPGGGAADTQYF.

The rearrangement joins TRBV2 to TRBJ1-1; D possibly corresponds to TRBD1 (6 bases). Germline V gives CDR1 SNHLY, CDR2 FYNNEI. V was shortened by 2 bases and J by 6 bases, with 16 bases between the two germline ends. The length of the CDR3 is 15 residues. CDR3 in DNA: TGTGCCAGCAGTGAAAGGACCCACAGGGTGGCTGAAGCTTTCTTT. It yields the protein CASSERTHRVAEAFF.

The chain recombines TRBV29-1 with TRBJ2-2; 9 positions agree with TRBD2. After removal of 4 bases from V and 6 bases from J, the junction contained 9 bases not matched to a gene. From germline, CDR1 is SQVTM and CDR2 ANQGSEA. The CDR3 is 15 amino acids. As DNA, the CDR3 is TGCAGCGTTGCTGGGCGGGAGGGCCACGCCGGGGAGCTGTTTTTT. Residues: CSVAGREGHAGELFF.

The chain links TRBV7-9 to TRBJ1-4, with TRBD1 as a possible D gene (5 bases). The V end was cut by 2 bases, the J end by 3 bases, with 13 bases between. This CDR3 has 16 residues. Germline V CDR1 and CDR2: SEHNR, FQNEAQ (reference sequence). The CDR3 region has the DNA TGTGCCAGCAGCTTAAACTCGGTGGGGGCTAATGAAAAACTGTTTTTT. Amino acid sequence: CASSLNSVGANEKLFF.

Notes on this clone: A junction boundary mismatches the germline segment, possibly from a read error. The chain links TRBV6-5 to TRBJ2-7; the D gene is possibly TRBD2 (6 bases). The CDR3 runs to 16 residues. The V gene's germline CDR1 is MNHEY and CDR2 SVGAGI. CDR3 bases: TGTGCCAGCAGTCACTCTTTGGCAGGGAGGTGGCTCGAGCAGTACTTC. It yields the protein CASSHSLAGRWLEQYF.

The rearrangement uses TRBV6-6 and TRBJ1-2, with a weak D call TRBD1 (5 bases). CDR1 is MNHNY, CDR2 SVGAGI, per germline (reference sequence). The CDR3 consists of 13 residues. The V gene lost 7 bases and the J gene lost 8 bases, with 17 bases spanning the gap. The CDR3 region has the DNA TGTGCCAGCATTTTAGGGACGGGAGGCGGCTACACCTTC. Translating it yields CASILGTGGGYTF.